The 14 T cell receptor beta chains in this list originate from one sample, sequenced in a study of CD8 T cells in Susac syndrome. It was with random hexamers that roughly 0.45 to 1 ug RNA was reverse transcribed. TCRdb reprocessed the immunoSEQ multiplex PCR reads with MiXCR, giving one entry per CDR3 protein. Among over 100,000 distinct CDR3 sequences, about 95% were seen once, and the ten largest hold 0.096%. Sequenced sample: CD4+ T cells from PBMCs. These TCRs come from a human donor in good health.

CDR3 coding DNA: TGTGCCAGCAGTTTAAGCAGGGTGACGGCAGATACGCAGTATTTT. This sequence encodes CASSLSRVTADTQYF. The chain links TRBV12-3 or TRBV12-4 to TRBJ2-3; a possible D gene is TRBD1 (5 bases). With 2 bases removed from V and 4 bases from J, the gap between germline ends came to 13 bases. The CDR3 has 15 amino acids.

A remark on this clonotype: One end of the junction fails to match germline, which may point to a read error. V is TRBV29-1 and J is TRBJ2-7, with 10 bases matching TRBD2. The CDR3 runs to 14 residues. Germline V gene sequence: CDR1 SQVTM, CDR2 ANQGSEA. The CDR3 region has the DNA TGCAGCCTGATAGCGGGAGGACCGCCCTACAAGCAGTACTTC. Translation gives CSLIAGGPPYKQYF.

V and J are TRBV29-1 and TRBJ1-1; D perhaps matches TRBD1 (6 bases). This CDR3 contains 11 residues. With 7 bases removed from V and 6 bases from J, the gap between germline ends came to 12 bases. Germline V CDR1 and CDR2: SQVTM, ANQGSEA. Here the CDR3 DNA reads TGCAGCGCGTCACAGGGATCTGAAGCTTTCTTT. Amino acid sequence: CSASQGSEAFF.

The rearrangement joins TRBV18 to TRBJ1-1; 7 nucleotides line up with TRBD1. The ends lost 4 bases at V and 4 bases at J; junction bases unmatched: 3. The germline V gene encodes CDR1 KGHSH and CDR2 LQKENI. This CDR3 is 13 amino acids long. In DNA, the CDR3 is TGTGCCAGCTCACAGGAGGGGGCCACTGAAGCTTTCTTT. Residues: CASSQEGATEAFF. Looking up the rest from reference TRBV18 and TRBJ1-1 gives the full variable domain: NAGVMQNPRHLVRRRGQEARLRCSPMKGHSHVYWYRQLPEEGLKFMVYLQKENIIDESGMPKERFSAEFPKEGPSILRIQQVVRGDSAAYFCASSQEGATEAFFGQGTRLTVV.

The CDR3 region has the DNA TGTGCCAGCAGCCACAGACAGGGTTCGGAGACCCAGTACTTC. It yields the protein CASSHRQGSETQYF. This chain links TRBV7-2 with TRBJ2-5, with 7 bases fitting TRBD1. V lost 5 bases and J lost 5; bases outside the gene matches: 8. This CDR3 contains 14 residues. Germline V lookup: CDR1 SGHTA, CDR2 FQGNSA.

The J gene is TRBJ2-5, the V gene TRBV5-1; possibly TRBD1 or TRBD2 for D (5 bases each). Trimming took off 4 bases at V and 2 bases at J, with 15 bases between the two ends. Germline CDR1 reads SGHRS; CDR2 reads YFSETQ. This CDR3 spans 15 amino acids. The CDR3 spells CASSPSSGAQETQYF. The DNA for the CDR3 is TGCGCCAGCAGCCCCTCCTCCGGGGCACAAGAGACCCAGTACTTC.

The chain is built from TRBV4-2 and TRBJ2-1, with D perhaps matching TRBD2 (6 bases). CDR3 length: 16 residues. V lost 2 bases, J lost 0 bases, and 11 bases lay in between. Germline V gives CDR1 LGHNA, CDR2 YNFKEQ. CDR3 sequence: CASSQTSSHSYNEQFF. In DNA, the CDR3 is TGTGCCAGCAGCCAAACTAGCTCGCACTCCTACAATGAGCAGTTCTTC.

CDR3 DNA sequence: TGCAGTGCTGCTCCGGACAGGGGGCGCCGAGAGACCCAGTACTTC. Translating it yields CSAAPDRGRRETQYF. The J gene is TRBJ2-5, the V gene TRBV20-1; TRBD1 agrees at 11 bases. Germline CDR1 and CDR2: DFQATT and SNEGSKA (reference sequence). V was pared by 5 bases and J by 4 bases, with 9 bases of the junction left unmatched. The CDR3 has 15 amino acids.

This sequence joins TRBV20-1 and TRBJ2-7; D unresolved. Trimming stripped 0 bases from V and 2 bases from J, with 11 bases between. CDR1 and CDR2 (germline): DFQATT, SNEGSKA (reference sequence). The CDR3 spans 14 residues. The CDR3 DNA sequence: TGCAGTGCTAGAGATCCACTGATGCCCTACGAGCAGTACTTC. Translated, it gives CSARDPLMPYEQYF.

V gene TRBV5-6 combines with J gene TRBJ1-2, with 8 bases fitting TRBD1. Germline CDR1 is SGHDT and CDR2 is YYEEEE. V lost 0 bases and J lost 4; bases outside the gene matches: 5. The CDR3 extends over 15 amino acids. CDR3 nucleotides: TGTGCCAGCAGCTTGGTAGCAGGGGGCGTCTATGGCTACACCTTC. The encoded protein is CASSLVAGGVYGYTF.

The V gene is TRBV2, the J gene TRBJ2-1, with 8 bases matching TRBD2. Germline lookup yields CDR1 SNHLY and CDR2 FYNNEI. V shed 4 bases and J 2 bases; nucleotides not matched to a gene: 7. CDR3 length equals 16 residues. CDR3 loop: CASSVSGLGPYNEQFF. CDR3 sequence (DNA): TGTGCCAGCAGTGTGTCGGGACTAGGGCCCTACAATGAGCAGTTCTTC.

The rearrangement uses TRBV29-1 and TRBJ2-3; D possibly matches TRBD1 or TRBD2 (5 bases each). Trimming removed 1 base from V and 3 bases from J, with 5 bases in between. Germline V lookup: CDR1 SQVTM, CDR2 ANQGSEA. This CDR3 contains 12 residues. CDR3 in amino acids: CSVEGGTDTQYF. The CDR3 DNA reads TGCAGCGTTGAAGGGGGGACAGATACGCAGTATTTT.

This clonotype came up once. This rearrangement joins TRBV20-1 to TRBJ1-1; D is undetermined. Germline V gene lookup returns CDR1 DFQATT and CDR2 SNEGSKA (reference sequence). The CDR3 totals 13 residues. V was pared by 6 bases and J by 0 bases, with 11 bases between. The CDR3 DNA follows: TGCAGTGCCCTGTCTGGCTTGAACACTGAAGCTTTCTTT. It translates to CSALSGLNTEAFF.

This sequence joins TRBV5-1 and TRBJ1-4, with D hard to call. Germline CDR1 reads SGHRS; CDR2 reads YFSETQ. Trimming shortened V by 2 bases and J by 6 bases, and 11 bases separated the two germline ends. The CDR3 totals 14 residues. In nucleotides, the CDR3 is TGCGCCAGCAGCTTCGGGTTGCCGGATGAAAAACTGTTTTTT. Translating it yields CASSFGLPDEKLFF.